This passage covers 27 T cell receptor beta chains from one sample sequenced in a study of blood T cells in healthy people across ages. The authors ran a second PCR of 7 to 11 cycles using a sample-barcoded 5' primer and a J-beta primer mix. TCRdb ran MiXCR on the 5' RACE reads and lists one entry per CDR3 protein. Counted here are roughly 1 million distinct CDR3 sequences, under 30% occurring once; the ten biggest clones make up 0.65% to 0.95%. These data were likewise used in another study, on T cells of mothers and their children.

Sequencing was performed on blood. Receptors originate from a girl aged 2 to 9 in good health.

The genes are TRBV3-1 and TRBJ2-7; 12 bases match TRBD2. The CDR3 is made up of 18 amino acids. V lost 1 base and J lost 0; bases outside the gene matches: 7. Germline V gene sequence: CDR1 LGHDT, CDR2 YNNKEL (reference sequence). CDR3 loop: CASSQGYLAGGSSYEQYF. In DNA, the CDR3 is TGTGCCAGCAGCCAAGGGTATCTAGCGGGAGGGTCCTCCTACGAGCAGTACTTC.

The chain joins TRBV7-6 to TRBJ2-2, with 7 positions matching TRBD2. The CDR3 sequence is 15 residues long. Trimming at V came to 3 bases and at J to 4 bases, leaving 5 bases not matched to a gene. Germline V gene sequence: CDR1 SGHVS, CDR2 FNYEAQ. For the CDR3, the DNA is TGTGCCAGCAGCTTGGTAGCGGGCCCCACCGGGGAGCTGTTTTTT. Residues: CASSLVAGPTGELFF.

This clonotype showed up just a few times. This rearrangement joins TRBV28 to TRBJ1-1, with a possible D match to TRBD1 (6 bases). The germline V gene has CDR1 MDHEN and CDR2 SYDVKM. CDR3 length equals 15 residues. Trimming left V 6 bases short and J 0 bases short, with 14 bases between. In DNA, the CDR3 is TGTGCCAGCAGCAGCGACAGGTTACTGAACACTGAAGCTTTCTTT. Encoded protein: CASSSDRLLNTEAFF.

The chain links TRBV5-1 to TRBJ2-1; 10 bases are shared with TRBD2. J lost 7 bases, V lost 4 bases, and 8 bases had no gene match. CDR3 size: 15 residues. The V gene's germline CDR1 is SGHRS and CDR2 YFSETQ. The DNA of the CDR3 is TGCGCCAGCAGCGAACCGGGACTAGCGTTAAATGAGCAGTTCTTC. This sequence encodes CASSEPGLALNEQFF.

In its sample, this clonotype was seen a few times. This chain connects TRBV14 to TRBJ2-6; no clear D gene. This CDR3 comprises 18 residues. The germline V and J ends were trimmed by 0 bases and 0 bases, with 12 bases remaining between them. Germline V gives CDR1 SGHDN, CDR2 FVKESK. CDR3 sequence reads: CASSQDNAGVSGANVLTF. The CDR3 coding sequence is TGTGCCAGCAGCCAAGATAATGCAGGCGTCTCTGGGGCCAACGTCCTGACTTTC.

The CDR3 sequence: CATSRVGRGEQFF. The DNA for the CDR3 is TGTGCCACCAGCAGAGTAGGGCGCGGGGAGCAGTTCTTC. V gene TRBV15 combines with J gene TRBJ2-5; D possibly corresponds to TRBD2 (5 bases). Matching the DNA end better, TRBJ2-1 makes the J call doubtful. The CDR3 runs to 13 residues. Germline CDR1 is LNHNV and CDR2 is YYDKDF (reference sequence).

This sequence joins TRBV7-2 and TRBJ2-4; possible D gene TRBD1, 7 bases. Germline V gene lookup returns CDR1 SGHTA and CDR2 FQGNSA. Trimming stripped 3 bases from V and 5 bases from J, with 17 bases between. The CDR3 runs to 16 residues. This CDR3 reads CASSFGGQYLQNIQYF. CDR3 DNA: TGTGCCAGCAGCTTCGGGGGACAGTATCTCCAAAACATTCAGTACTTC.

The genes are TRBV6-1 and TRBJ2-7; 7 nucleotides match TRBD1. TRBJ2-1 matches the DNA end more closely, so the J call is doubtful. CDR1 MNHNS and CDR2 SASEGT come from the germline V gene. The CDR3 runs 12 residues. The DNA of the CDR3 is TGTGCCAGCAGAGACAGGGTAAATGAGCAGTTCTTC. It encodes CASRDRVNEQFF.

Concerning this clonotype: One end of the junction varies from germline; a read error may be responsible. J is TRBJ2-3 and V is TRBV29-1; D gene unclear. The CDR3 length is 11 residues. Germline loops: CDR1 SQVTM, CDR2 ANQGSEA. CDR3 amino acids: CSVDSTHTQYF. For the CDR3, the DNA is TGCAGCGTTGACAGCACACATACGCAGTATTTT.

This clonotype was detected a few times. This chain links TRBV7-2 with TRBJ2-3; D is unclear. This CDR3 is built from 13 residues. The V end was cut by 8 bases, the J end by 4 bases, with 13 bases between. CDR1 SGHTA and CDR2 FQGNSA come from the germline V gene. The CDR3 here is CASALGFADTQYF. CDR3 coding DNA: TGTGCCAGCGCCCTGGGGTTCGCAGATACGCAGTATTTT.

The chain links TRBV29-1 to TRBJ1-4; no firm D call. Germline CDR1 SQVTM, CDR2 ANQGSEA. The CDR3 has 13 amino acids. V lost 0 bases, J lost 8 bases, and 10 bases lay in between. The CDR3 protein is CSVEDRSGEKLFF. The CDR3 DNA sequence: TGCAGCGTTGAAGATAGGTCTGGGGAAAAACTGTTTTTT.

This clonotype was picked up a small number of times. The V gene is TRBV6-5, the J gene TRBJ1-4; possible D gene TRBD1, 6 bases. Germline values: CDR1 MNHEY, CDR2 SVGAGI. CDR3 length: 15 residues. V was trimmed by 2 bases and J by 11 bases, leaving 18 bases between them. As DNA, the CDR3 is TGTGCCAGCAGTTACGCCGAGGGGGGTACGGGTAAACTGTTTTTT. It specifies CASSYAEGGTGKLFF.

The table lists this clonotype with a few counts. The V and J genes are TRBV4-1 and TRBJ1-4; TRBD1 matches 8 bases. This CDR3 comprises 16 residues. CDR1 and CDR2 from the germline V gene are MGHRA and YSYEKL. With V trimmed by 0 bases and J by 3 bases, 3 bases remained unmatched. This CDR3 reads CASSQEQGQANEKLFF. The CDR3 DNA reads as TGCGCCAGCAGCCAAGAACAGGGACAGGCTAATGAAAAACTGTTTTTT.

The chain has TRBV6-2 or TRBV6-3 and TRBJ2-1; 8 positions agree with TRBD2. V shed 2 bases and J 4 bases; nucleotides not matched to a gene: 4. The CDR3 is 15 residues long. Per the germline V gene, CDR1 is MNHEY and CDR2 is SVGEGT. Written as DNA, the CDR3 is TGTGCCAGCAGTTACGATCGGGAGGGTTACAATGAGCAGTTCTTC. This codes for CASSYDREGYNEQFF.

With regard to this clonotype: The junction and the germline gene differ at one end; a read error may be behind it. The CDR3 is CASSQDRISGGSGANVPTF. CDR3 bases: TGCGCCAGCAGCCAAGACCGGATTAGCGGGGGTTCTGGGGCCAACGTCCCGACTTTC. The chain combines TRBV4-3 with TRBJ2-6; 9 bases are shared with TRBD2. The CDR3 is 19 residues long. Germline lookup yields CDR1 LGHNA and CDR2 YSLEER.

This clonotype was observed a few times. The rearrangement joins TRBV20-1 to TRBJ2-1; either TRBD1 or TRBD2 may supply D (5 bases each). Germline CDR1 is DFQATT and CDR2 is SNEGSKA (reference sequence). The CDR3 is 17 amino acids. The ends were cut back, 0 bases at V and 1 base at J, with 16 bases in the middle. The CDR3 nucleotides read TGCAGTGCTAGAGATAGTGAGGGGAGACTGTCCTACAATGAGCAGTTCTTC. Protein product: CSARDSEGRLSYNEQFF.

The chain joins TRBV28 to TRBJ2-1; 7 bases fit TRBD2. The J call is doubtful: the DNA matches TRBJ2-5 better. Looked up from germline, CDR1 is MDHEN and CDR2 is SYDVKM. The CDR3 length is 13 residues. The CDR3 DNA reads TGTGCCAGCAGTTTAAGGACGGGGGGGACCCAGTACTTC. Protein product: CASSLRTGGTQYF.

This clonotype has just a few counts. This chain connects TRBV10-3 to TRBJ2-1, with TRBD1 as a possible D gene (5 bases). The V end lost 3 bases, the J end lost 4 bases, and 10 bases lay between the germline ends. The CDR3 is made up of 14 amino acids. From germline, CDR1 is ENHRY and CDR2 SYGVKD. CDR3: CAISDLDKYNEQFF. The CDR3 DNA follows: TGTGCCATCAGTGACTTGGACAAGTACAATGAGCAGTTCTTC.

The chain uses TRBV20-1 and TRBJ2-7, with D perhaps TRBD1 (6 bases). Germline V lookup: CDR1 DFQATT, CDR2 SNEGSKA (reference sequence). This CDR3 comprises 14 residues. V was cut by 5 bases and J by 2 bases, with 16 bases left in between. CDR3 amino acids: CSAGTGSETYEQYF. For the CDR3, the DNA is TGCAGTGCTGGTACAGGGTCCGAGACCTACGAGCAGTACTTC.

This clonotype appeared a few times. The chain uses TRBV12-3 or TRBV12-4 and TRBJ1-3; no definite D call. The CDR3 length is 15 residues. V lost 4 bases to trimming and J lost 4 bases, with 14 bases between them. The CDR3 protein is CASSSVGKRGNTIYF. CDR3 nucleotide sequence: TGTGCCAGCAGTTCAGTGGGGAAGAGAGGAAACACCATATATTTT.

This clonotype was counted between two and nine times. The CDR3 loop is CASSQGSTSGGQETQYF. CDR3 DNA: TGTGCCAGCAGCCAAGGGTCTACTAGCGGGGGTCAAGAGACCCAGTACTTC. The V call is TRBV3-1, the J call TRBJ2-5; 11 positions agree with TRBD2. In germline, CDR1 is LGHDT, CDR2 YNNKEL (reference sequence). J gave up 2 bases and V 1 base, and 6 bases lay outside the gene matches. This CDR3 has 17 amino acids.

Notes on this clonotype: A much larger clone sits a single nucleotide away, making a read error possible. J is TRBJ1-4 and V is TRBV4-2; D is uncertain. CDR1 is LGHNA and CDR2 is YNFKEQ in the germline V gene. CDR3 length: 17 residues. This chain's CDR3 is CVSSPTGPLPFNEKLFF. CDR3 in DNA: TGTGTCAGCAGCCCCACGGGCCCATTACCATTTAATGAAAAACTGTTTTTT.

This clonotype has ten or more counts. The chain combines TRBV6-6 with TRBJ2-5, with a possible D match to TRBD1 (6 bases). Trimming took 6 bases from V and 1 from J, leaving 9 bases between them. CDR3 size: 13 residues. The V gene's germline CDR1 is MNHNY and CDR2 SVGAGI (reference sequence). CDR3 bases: TGTGCCAGCAGCCGGGACACCCAAGAGACCCAGTACTTC. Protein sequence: CASSRDTQETQYF.

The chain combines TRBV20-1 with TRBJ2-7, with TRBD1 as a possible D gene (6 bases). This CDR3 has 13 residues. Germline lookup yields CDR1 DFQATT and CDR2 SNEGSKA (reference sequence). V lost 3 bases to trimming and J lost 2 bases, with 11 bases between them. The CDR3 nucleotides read TGCAGTGCTAGGAACAGGGCGGCCTACGAGCAGTACTTC. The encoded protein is CSARNRAAYEQYF.

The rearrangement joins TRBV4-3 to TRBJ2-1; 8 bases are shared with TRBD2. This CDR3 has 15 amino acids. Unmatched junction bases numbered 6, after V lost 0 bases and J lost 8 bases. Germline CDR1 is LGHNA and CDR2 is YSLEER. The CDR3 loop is CASSQDVSGGDEQFF. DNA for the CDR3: TGCGCCAGCAGCCAAGATGTCAGCGGGGGTGATGAGCAGTTCTTC.

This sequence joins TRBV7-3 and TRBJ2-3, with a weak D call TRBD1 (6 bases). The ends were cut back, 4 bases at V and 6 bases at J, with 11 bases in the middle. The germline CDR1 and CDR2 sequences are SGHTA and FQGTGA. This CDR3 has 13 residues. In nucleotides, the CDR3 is TGTGCCAGCAGCTACAGGGAGACTGATACGCAGTATTTT. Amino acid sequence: CASSYRETDTQYF.

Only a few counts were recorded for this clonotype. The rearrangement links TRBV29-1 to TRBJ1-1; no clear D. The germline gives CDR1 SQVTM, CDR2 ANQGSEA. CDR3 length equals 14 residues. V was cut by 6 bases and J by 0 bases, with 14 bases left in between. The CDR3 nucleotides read TGCAGCGTGTTACTGCTGGGCGTGAACACTGAAGCTTTCTTT. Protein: CSVLLLGVNTEAFF.